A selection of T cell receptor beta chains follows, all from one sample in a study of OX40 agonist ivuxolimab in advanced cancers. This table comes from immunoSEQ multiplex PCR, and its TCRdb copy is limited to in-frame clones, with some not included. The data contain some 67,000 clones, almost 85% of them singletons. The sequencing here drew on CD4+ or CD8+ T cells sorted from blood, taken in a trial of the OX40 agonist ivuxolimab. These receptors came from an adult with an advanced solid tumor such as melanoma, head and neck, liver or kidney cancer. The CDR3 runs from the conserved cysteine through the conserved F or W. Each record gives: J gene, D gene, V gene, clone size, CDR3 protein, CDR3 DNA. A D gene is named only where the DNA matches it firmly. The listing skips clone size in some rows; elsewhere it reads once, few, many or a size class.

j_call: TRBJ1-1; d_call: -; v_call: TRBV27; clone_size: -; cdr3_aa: CASSFALNTEAFF; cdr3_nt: TGTGCCAGCAGTTTCGCCCTGAACACTGAAGCTTTCTTT
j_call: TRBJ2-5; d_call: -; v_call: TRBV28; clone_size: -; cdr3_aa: CASRRDLNQETQYF; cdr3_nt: TGTGCCAGCAGGCGGGATTTAAACCAAGAGACCCAGTACTTC
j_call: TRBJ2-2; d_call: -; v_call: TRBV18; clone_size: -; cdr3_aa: CASSPSAGTPTGELFF; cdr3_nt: TGTGCCAGCTCGCCTAGCGCCGGGACGCCGACCGGGGAGCTGTTTTTT
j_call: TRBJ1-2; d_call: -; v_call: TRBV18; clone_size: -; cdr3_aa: CASSAGRENYGYTF; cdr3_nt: TGTGCCAGCTCAGCGGGGAGAGAAAACTATGGCTACACCTTC
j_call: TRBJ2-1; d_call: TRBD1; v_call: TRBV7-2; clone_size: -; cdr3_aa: CASSDQGAWSYNEQFF; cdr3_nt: TGTGCCAGCAGCGATCAGGGGGCTTGGTCCTACAATGAGCAGTTCTTC
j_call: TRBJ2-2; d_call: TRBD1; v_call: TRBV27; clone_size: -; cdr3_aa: CASSLEGQATGELFF; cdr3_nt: TGTGCCAGCAGCCTCGAGGGACAGGCCACCGGGGAGCTGTTTTTT
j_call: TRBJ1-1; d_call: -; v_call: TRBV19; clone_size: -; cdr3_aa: CASSIGGILNTEAFF; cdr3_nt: TGTGCCAGTAGTATAGGAGGGATTTTAAACACTGAAGCTTTCTTT
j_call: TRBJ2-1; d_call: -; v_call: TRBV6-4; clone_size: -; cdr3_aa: CASRARDTSYNEQFF; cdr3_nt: TGTGCCAGCAGAGCACGGGACACCAGTTACAATGAGCAGTTCTTC
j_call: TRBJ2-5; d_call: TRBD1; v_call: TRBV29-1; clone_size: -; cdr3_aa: CSVGQGVNQETQYF; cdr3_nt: TGCAGCGTTGGACAGGGGGTCAATCAAGAGACCCAGTACTTC
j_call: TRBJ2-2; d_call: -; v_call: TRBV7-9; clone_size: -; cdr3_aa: CASSLMEIGELFF; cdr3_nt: TGTGCCAGCAGCTTAATGGAAATCGGGGAGCTGTTTTTT
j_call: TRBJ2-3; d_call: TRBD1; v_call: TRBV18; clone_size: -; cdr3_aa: CASSPQGASTDTQYF; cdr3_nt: TGTGCCAGCTCACCACAGGGGGCGAGCACAGATACGCAGTATTTT
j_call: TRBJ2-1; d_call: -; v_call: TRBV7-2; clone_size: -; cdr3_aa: CASSLAVGTYEQFF; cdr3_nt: TGTGCCAGCAGCTTAGCGGTGGGGACTTATGAGCAGTTCTTC
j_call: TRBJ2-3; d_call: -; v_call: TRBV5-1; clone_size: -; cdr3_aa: CASSTQGTDTQYF; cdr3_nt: TGCGCCAGCAGTACTCAGGGCACAGATACGCAGTATTTT
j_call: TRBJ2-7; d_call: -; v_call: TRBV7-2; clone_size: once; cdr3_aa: CASSLGWAGSTYEQYF; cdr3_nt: TGTGCCAGCAGCTTAGGGTGGGCAGGGAGCACCTACGAGCAGTACTTC
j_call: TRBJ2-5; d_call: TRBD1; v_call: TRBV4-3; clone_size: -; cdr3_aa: CASSQSPPRGYVETQYF; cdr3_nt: TGCGCCAGCAGCCAATCGCCGCCCAGGGGGTATGTAGAGACCCAGTACTTC
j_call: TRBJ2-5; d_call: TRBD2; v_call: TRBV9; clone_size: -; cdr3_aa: CASSVSTSGETQYF; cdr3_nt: TGTGCCAGCAGCGTAAGCACTAGCGGAGAGACCCAGTACTTC
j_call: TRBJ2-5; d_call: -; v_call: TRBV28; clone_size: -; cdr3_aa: CASHSFGTGVQETQYF; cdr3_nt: TGTGCCAGCCACAGTTTTGGGACGGGGGTACAAGAGACCCAGTACTTC
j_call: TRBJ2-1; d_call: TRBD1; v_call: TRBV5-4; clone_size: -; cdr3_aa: CASSYGQGITEQFF; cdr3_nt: TGTGCCAGCAGTTACGGACAGGGGATCACTGAGCAGTTCTTC
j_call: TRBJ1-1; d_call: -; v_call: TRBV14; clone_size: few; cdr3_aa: CASSQVSGASTEAFF; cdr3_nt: TGTGCCAGCAGCCAAGTGTCGGGGGCGAGTACTGAAGCTTTCTTT
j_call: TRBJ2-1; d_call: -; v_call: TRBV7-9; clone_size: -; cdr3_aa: CASSLGGSRGHNEQFF; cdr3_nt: TGTGCCAGCAGCTTAGGTGGTAGCCGAGGGCACAATGAGCAGTTCTTC
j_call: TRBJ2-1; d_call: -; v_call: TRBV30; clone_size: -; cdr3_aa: CAWSVARANEQFF; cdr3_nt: TGTGCCTGGAGTGTAGCCAGGGCTAATGAGCAGTTCTTC
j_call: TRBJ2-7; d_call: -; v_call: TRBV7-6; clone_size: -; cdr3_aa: CASSHSPYEQYF; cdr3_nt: TGTGCCAGCAGCCATAGTCCCTACGAGCAGTACTTC
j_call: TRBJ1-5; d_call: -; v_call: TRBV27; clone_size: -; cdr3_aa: CASSLGAGYSNQPQHF; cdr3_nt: TGTGCCAGCAGCTTAGGGGCGGGATACAGCAATCAGCCCCAGCATTTT
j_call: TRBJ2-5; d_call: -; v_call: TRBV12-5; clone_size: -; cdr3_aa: CASALVTAGSFETQYF; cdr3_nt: TGTGCTAGTGCCCTTGTAACGGCGGGGAGCTTTGAGACCCAGTACTTC
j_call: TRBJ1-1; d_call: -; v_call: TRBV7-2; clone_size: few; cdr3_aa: CASSLWVGENTEAFF; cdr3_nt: TGTGCCAGCAGCTTATGGGTAGGGGAAAACACTGAAGCTTTCTTT
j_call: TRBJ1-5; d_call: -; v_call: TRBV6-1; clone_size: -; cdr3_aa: CASSEGVDFSNQPQHF; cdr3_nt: TGTGCCAGCAGTGAAGGGGTCGATTTTAGCAATCAGCCCCAGCATTTT
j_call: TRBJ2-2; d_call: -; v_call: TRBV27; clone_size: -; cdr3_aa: CASRLAATGELFF; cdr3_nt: TGTGCCAGCAGATTAGCGGCCACCGGGGAGCTGTTTTTT
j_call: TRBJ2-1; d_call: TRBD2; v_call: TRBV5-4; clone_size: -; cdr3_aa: CASSLAGDVSEQFF; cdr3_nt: TGTGCCAGCAGTCTAGCGGGAGATGTTAGTGAGCAGTTCTTC
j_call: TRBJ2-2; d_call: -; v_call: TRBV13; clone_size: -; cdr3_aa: CASSLGVVRLNTGELFF; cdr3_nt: TGTGCCAGCAGCTTAGGAGTAGTTCGGCTGAACACCGGGGAGCTGTTTTTT
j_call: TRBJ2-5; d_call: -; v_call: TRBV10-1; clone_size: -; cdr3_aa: CASSELSEGETQYF; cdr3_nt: TGCGCCAGCAGTGAGCTTAGCGAAGGGGAGACCCAGTACTTC
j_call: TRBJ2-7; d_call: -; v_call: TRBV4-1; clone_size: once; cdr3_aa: CASSPAGGGGSYEQYF; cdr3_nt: TGCGCCAGCAGCCCAGCTGGGGGCGGGGGTTCCTACGAGCAGTACTTC
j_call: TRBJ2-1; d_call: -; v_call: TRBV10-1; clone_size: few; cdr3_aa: CASSECGQSTEQFF; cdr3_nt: TGCGCCAGCAGTGAGTGTGGACAGTCAACAGAGCAGTTCTTC
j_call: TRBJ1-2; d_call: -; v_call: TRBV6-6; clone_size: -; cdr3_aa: CATSTGSYGYTF; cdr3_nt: TGTGCCACCTCTACAGGGTCCTATGGCTACACCTTC
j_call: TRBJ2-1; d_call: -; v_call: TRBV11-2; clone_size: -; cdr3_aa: CASSPAHARANEQFF; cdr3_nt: TGTGCCAGCAGCCCCGCCCATGCCAGGGCCAATGAGCAGTTCTTC
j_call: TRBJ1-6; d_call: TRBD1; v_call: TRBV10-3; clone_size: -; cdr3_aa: CAISGLAGGSYNSPLHF; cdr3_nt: TGTGCCATCAGTGGCTTGGCAGGGGGCTCCTATAATTCACCCCTCCACTTT
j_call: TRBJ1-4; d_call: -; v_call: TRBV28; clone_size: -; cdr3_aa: CASSLGDLRGLGLFF; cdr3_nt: TGTGCCAGCAGTTTGGGGGACCTACGAGGGCTGGGGCTGTTTTTT
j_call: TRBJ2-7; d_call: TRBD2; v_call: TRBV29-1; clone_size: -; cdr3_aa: CSVRAGGLAYEQYF; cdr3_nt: TGCAGCGTGAGGGCGGGAGGTCTTGCCTACGAGCAGTACTTC
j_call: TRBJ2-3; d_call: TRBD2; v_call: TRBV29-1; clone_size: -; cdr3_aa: CSSLGAGGGLDTQYF; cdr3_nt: TGCAGCTCGTTAGGGGCCGGGGGGGGGTTAGATACGCAGTATTTT
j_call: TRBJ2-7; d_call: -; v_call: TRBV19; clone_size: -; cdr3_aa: CASSRSPTGGYEQYF; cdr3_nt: TGTGCCAGTAGTAGATCCCCGACTGGGGGCTACGAGCAGTACTTC
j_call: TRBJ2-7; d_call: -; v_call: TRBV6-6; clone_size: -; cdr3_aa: CASSHPGTLSSYEQYF; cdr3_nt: TGTGCCAGCAGTCACCCCGGGACACTTAGCTCCTACGAGCAGTACTTC
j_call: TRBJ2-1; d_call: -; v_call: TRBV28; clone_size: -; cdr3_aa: CASSPSTGFGEQFF; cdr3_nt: TGTGCCAGCAGTCCATCTACAGGTTTCGGTGAGCAGTTCTTC
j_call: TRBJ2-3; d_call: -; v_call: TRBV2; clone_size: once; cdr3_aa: CASSARRTSGSDTQYF; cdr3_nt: TGTGCCAGCAGCGCCCGGCGGACTTCAGGGTCAGATACGCAGTATTTT
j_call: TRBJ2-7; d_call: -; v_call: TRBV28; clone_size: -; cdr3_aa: CAIRGAGYEQYF; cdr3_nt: TGTGCCATCCGGGGGGCGGGCTACGAGCAGTACTTC
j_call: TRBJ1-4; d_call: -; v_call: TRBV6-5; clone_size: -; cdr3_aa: CASSYSGREKLFF; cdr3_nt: TGTGCCAGCAGTTACTCGGGGCGTGAAAAACTGTTTTTT
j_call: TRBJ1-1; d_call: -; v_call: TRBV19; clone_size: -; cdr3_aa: CASSIEGVNTEAFF; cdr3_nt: TGTGCCAGTAGTATAGAGGGTGTGAACACTGAAGCTTTCTTT
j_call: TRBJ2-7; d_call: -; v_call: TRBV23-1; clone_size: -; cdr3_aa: CASSQFRQGKHEQYF; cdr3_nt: TGCGCCAGCAGTCAATTCAGGCAGGGAAAGCACGAGCAGTACTTC
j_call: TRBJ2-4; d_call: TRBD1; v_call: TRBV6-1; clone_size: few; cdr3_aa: CASSATDRAGTKNIQYF; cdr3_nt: TGTGCCAGCAGTGCAACGGACAGGGCTGGGACCAAAAACATTCAGTACTTC
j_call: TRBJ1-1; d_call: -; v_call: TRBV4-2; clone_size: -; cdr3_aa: CASSQGVPGPYTEAFF; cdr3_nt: TGTGCCAGCAGCCAAGGGGTGCCGGGACCATACACTGAAGCTTTCTTT
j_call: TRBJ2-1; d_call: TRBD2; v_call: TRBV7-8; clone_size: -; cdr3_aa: CASSFSVAGGHGEQFF; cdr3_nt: TGTGCCAGCAGCTTCTCGGTAGCGGGGGGGCACGGTGAGCAGTTCTTC